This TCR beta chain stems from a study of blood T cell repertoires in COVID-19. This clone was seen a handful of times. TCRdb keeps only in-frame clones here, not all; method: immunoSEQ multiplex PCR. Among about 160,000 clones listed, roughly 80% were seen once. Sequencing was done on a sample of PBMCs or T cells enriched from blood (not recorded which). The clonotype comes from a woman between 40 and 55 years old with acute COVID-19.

The CDR3 here is CASSLVGRANEKLFF. As DNA, the CDR3 is TGTGCCAGCAGCTTAGTGGGCAGGGCGAATGAAAAACTGTTTTTT. The V and J genes are TRBV7-9 and TRBJ1-4; D perhaps matches TRBD1 (5 bases). The V gene's germline CDR1 is SEHNR and CDR2 FQNEAQ (reference sequence). V lost 1 base and J 5 bases, leaving 11 bases between the germline ends. The CDR3 extends over 15 amino acids. The complete variable domain, with remaining parts taken from reference TRBV7-9 and TRBJ1-4, reads DTGVSQNPRHKITKRGQNVTFRCDPISEHNRLYWYRQTLGQGPEFLTYFQNEAQLEKSRLLSDRFSAERPKGSFSTLEIQRTEQGDSAMYLCASSLVGRANEKLFFGSGTQLSVL.